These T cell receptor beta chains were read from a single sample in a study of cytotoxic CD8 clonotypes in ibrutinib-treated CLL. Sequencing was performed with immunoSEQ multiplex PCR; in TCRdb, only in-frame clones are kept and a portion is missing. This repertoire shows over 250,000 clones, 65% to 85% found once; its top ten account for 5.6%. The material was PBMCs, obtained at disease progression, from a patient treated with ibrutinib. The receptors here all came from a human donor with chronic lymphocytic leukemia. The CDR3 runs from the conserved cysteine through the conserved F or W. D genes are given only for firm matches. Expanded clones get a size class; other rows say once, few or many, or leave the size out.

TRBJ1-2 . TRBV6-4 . TGTGCCAGCAGTGATCTGACACCCCATAGATATGGCTACACCTTC CASSDLTPHRYGYTF
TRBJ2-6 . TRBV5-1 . TGCGCCAGCAGCTTCGGTCCCTCAAGGGCCCTGAAGAGGGCCAACGTCCTGACTTTC CASSFGPSRALKRANVLTF
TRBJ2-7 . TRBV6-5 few TGTGCCAGCAGTTACCCCGGGGCGGACTACGAGCAGTACTTC CASSYPGADYEQYF
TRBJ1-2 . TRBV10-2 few TGCGCCAGCAGTGAGACCCAGGGTGGAGGCGGCTACACCTTC CASSETQGGGGYTF
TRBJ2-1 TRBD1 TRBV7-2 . TGTGCCAGCAGCTTAGGAGGACAGGGGTCGCAGTTCTTC CASSLGGQGSQFF
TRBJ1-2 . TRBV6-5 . TGTGCCAGCAGTTCGGGGGGCATGAGTGGCTACACCTTC CASSSGGMSGYTF
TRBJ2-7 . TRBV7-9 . TGTGCCAGCAGCAGCTTAGATTGGGGTAGCTACGAGCAGTACTTC CASSSLDWGSYEQYF
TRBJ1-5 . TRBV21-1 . TGTGCCAGCAACAGACAGGGGAGACCTTCCAATCAGCCCCAGCATTTT CASNRQGRPSNQPQHF
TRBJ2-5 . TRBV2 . TGTGCCAGCAGTGCCCGATTACTTAACCAAGAGACCCAGTACTTC CASSARLLNQETQYF
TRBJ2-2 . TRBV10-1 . TGCGCCAGCAGTGATAGCCTCACCGGGGAGCTGTTTTTT CASSDSLTGELFF
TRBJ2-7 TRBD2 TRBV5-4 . TGTGCCAGCAGCTTGGTTTCGAGCGGGAGTGGTGAGCAGTACTTC CASSLVSSGSGEQYF
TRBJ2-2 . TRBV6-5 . TGTGCCAGCAGCAGCAAATGGCGGGGCGGCGGGGAGCTGTTTTTT CASSSKWRGGGELFF
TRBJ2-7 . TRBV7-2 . TGTGCCAGCAGCTTAGCGGGGGGGGCCTGGGAGCAGTACTTC CASSLAGGAWEQYF
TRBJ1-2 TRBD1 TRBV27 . TGTGCCAGCAGTCCGATGGCGGGACAGGGGGTTGGCTACACCTTC CASSPMAGQGVGYTF
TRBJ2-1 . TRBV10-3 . TGTGCCATCAGTGAGTCTGGTACAGCGTTCCGCAATGAGCAGTTCTTC CAISESGTAFRNEQFF
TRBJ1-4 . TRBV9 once TGTGCCAGCAGAGCGGGACACATAAGAGAAAAACTGTTTTTT CASRAGHIREKLFF
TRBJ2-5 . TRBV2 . TGTGCCAGCAGTGCGACAGTCCAAGAGACCCAGTACTTC CASSATVQETQYF
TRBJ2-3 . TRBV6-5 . TGTGCCAGCAGTTACTCCGTTCAGGGTGATACGCAGTATTTT CASSYSVQGDTQYF
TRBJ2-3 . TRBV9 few TGTGCCAGCAGCGTCTATCGCACAGATACGCAGTATTTT CASSVYRTDTQYF
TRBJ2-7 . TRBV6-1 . TGTGCCAGCAGACGAACAGGGCATGAATTCTACGAGCAGTACTTC CASRRTGHEFYEQYF
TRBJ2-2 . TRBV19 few TGTGCCAGTAGTAATAGTGAGACCGGGGAGCTGTTTTTT CASSNSETGELFF
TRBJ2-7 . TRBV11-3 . TGTGCCAGCAGCTTAGAGCGGGGCGACGGCTCCTACGAGCAGTACTTC CASSLERGDGSYEQYF
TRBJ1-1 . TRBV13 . TGTGCCAGCCGAACGTGGGGCAAGGCGAACACTGAAGCTTTCTTT CASRTWGKANTEAFF
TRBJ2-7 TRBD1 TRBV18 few TGTGCCAGCTCACTGGACAGGATCTCCTACGAGCAGTACTTC CASSLDRISYEQYF
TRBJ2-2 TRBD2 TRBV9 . TGTGCCAGCAGCGTAGAGTGGTCTAGCGGGAGGTGGACCGGGGAGCTGTTTTTT CASSVEWSSGRWTGELFF
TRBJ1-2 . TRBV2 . TGTGCCAGCATGTACGGCACTAACTATGGCTACACCTTC CASMYGTNYGYTF
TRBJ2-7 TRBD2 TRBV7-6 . TGTGCCAGCAGCTTGGAAGCGGGATCGACCTACGAGCAGTACTTC CASSLEAGSTYEQYF
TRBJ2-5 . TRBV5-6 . TGTGCCAGCAGCTTAGACAGGCGAATGGAGACCCAGTACTTC CASSLDRRMETQYF
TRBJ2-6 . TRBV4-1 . TGCGCCAGCATGGGGAGAGGGGCCGGGGCCAACGTCCTGACTTTC CASMGRGAGANVLTF